The 13 T cell receptor beta chains below all came from one sample that was sequenced in a study of blood T cell repertoires in COVID-19. Clones were sequenced by immunoSEQ multiplex PCR, and TCRdb holds only the in-frame ones, with some missing. The data show 150,000 to 200,000 clones, about 80% seen once. The sequencing input was PBMCs or T cells enriched from blood (not recorded which). The source is a man in his fifties who had recovered from COVID-19.

This rearrangement joins TRBV2 to TRBJ2-7; D remains ambiguous. Between the trimmed V and J ends, which lost 4 bases and 11 bases, there was a span of 12 bases. Germline V gene sequence: CDR1 SNHLY, CDR2 FYNNEI. This CDR3 is 11 amino acids long. The CDR3 nucleotides are TGTGCCAGCAGTGGGCAGACAACGGAGTACTTC. This codes for CASSGQTTEYF.

The V and J genes are TRBV19 and TRBJ1-4; no clear D gene. The CDR3 contains 19 residues. Germline CDR1 and CDR2: LNHDA and SQIVND (reference sequence). V was trimmed by 5 bases and J by 0 bases, leaving 22 bases between them. The CDR3: CASSRYGYTRGTTNEKLFF. The CDR3 DNA reads as TGTGCCAGTAGTCGATACGGCTATACGCGAGGGACAACTAATGAAAAACTGTTTTTT. The entire variable domain, with the rest obtained from reference TRBV19 and TRBJ1-4, is as follows: DGGITQSPKYLFRKEGQNVTLSCEQNLNHDAMYWYRQDPGQGLRLIYYSQIVNDFQKGDIAEGYSVSREKKESFPLTVTSAQKNPTAFYLCASSRYGYTRGTTNEKLFFGSGTQLSVL.

The V gene is TRBV19, the J gene TRBJ2-7; TRBD1 agrees at 12 bases. V shed 6 bases and J 7 bases; nucleotides not matched to a gene: 7. CDR1 and CDR2 from the germline V gene are LNHDA and SQIVND (reference sequence). This CDR3 is built from 14 residues. DNA for the CDR3: TGTGCCAGTAGCTCGGGACAGGGGGCCGGAGAGCAGTACTTC. As protein: CASSSGQGAGEQYF.

This sequence joins TRBV2 and TRBJ1-2, with 10 bases fitting TRBD1. Germline V gives CDR1 SNHLY, CDR2 FYNNEI. The trim removed 4 bases at V and 7 bases at J, leaving 3 bases unmatched. The CDR3 extends over 13 amino acids. CDR3 residues: CASSAGTGVGYTF. The CDR3 DNA sequence: TGTGCCAGCAGTGCCGGGACAGGGGTTGGCTACACCTTC.

The genes are TRBV7-3 and TRBJ2-6; 7 nucleotides line up with TRBD1. The CDR3 contains 18 residues. The germline V gene has CDR1 SGHTA and CDR2 FQGTGA. The V gene end was trimmed by 6 bases and the J gene end by 0 bases; junction bases not matched to a gene: 11. As DNA, the CDR3 is TGTGCCAGCAGATCCCGGACAGGAATAACCTCTGGGGCCAACGTCCTGACTTTC. Translating gives CASRSRTGITSGANVLTF.

In its sample, this clone was seen a few times. CDR3 protein: CASRRSGEGAGTGELFF. The CDR3 nucleotides are TGTGCCAGCAGGCGCTCGGGAGAGGGGGCCGGCACCGGGGAGCTGTTTTTT. The chain uses TRBV6-4 and TRBJ2-2; D perhaps matches TRBD1 (7 bases). Germline values: CDR1 MRHNA, CDR2 SNTAGT. Trimming removed 6 bases from V and 4 bases from J, with 21 bases in between. The CDR3 spans 17 residues.

The rearrangement joins TRBV4-2 to TRBJ2-5, with 7 bases that match TRBD2. With 0 bases clipped from V and 2 bases from J, the junction kept 6 bases outside the gene matches. Looked up from germline, CDR1 is LGHNA and CDR2 is YNFKEQ. The CDR3 contains 16 residues. The DNA for the CDR3 is TGTGCCAGCAGCCAAGACGGCGGGGGATCGCAAGAGACCCAGTACTTC. It is translated as CASSQDGGGSQETQYF.

The chain employs TRBV19 and TRBJ2-1; TRBD1 agrees at 9 bases. The CDR3 is 15 residues long. The V gene end was trimmed by 6 bases and the J gene end by 7 bases; junction bases not matched to a gene: 10. The germline V gene has CDR1 LNHDA and CDR2 SQIVND (reference sequence). The CDR3 sequence is CASRQPTGGRNEQFF. Written as DNA, the CDR3 is TGTGCCAGTAGGCAACCCACAGGGGGCCGGAATGAGCAGTTCTTC.

A few counts support this clone. The V gene is TRBV5-5, the J gene TRBJ2-5, with a weak D call TRBD2 (6 bases). The CDR3 totals 13 residues. V was pared by 8 bases and J by 3 bases, with 14 bases between. Germline assignment: CDR1 SGHKS and CDR2 YYEKEE (reference sequence). CDR3 protein: CARAPGLKETQYF. In DNA form, the CDR3 reads TGTGCCAGGGCCCCGGGACTCAAAGAGACCCAGTACTTC.

The rearrangement joins TRBV7-3 to TRBJ1-1; no definite D call. The CDR3 consists of 13 residues. From germline, CDR1 is SGHTA and CDR2 FQGTGA. Trimming took off 0 bases at V and 8 bases at J, with 10 bases between the two ends. CDR3 nucleotide sequence: TGTGCCAGCAGCTTAACCCCCACGGTAGAAGCTTTCTTT. It yields the protein CASSLTPTVEAFF.

The chain joins TRBV6-5 to TRBJ2-3; D perhaps matches TRBD1 (6 bases). The CDR3 runs to 14 residues. Trimming removed 5 bases at V and 0 bases at J, with 9 bases between. The germline CDR1 and CDR2 sequences are MNHEY and SVGAGI. CDR3 nucleotides: TGTGCCAGCAGTCGACAGGAGAGCACAGATACGCAGTATTTT. It codes for CASSRQESTDTQYF.

J is TRBJ2-7 and V is TRBV5-5, with D maybe TRBD1 (6 bases). Trimming left V 3 bases short and J 0 bases short, with 13 bases between. Germline assignment: CDR1 SGHKS and CDR2 YYEKEE (reference sequence). The CDR3 has 15 residues. The CDR3 region has the DNA TGTGCCAGCAGCTCCTACCCGGACAGCTCCTACGAGCAGTACTTC. Protein product: CASSSYPDSSYEQYF. The full variable domain, rest sourced from reference TRBV5-5 and TRBJ2-7, is DAGVTQSPTHLIKTRGQQVTLRCSPISGHKSVSWYQQVLGQGPQFIFQYYEKEERGRGNFPDRFSARQFPNYSSELNVNALLLGDSALYLCASSSYPDSSYEQYFGPGTRLTVT.

The chain has TRBV19 and TRBJ1-1, with D perhaps matching TRBD1 (5 bases). The germline V and J ends were trimmed by 0 bases and 7 bases, with 6 bases remaining between them. Germline CDR1 reads LNHDA; CDR2 reads SQIVND (reference sequence). There are 12 residues in the CDR3. Written as DNA, the CDR3 is TGTGCCAGTAGTATAGAAGGGGTTGAAGCTTTCTTT. It yields the protein CASSIEGVEAFF.